Shown below are 6 T cell receptor beta chains from a single sample sequenced in a study of Tregs in tolerant kidney transplant recipients. Sequencing used immunoSEQ multiplex PCR; TCRdb keeps in-frame clones, though not all of them. The record lists some 30,000 clones, of which the ten most abundant hold 1.8%. Recipients received nonmyeloablative bone marrow transplants from related graft donors, with transient mixed chimerism. The material was CD4+ T cells from blood (PBMCs), obtained 24 months after the transplant. The receptors shown here come from a human patient who received a combined kidney and bone marrow transplant. Some T cells may arise from the graft donor.

A note on this clone: The CDR3 end falls 3 residues outside the read, so it is completed with the germline J gene. The chain couples TRBV18 to TRBJ1-1, with 9 bases identical to TRBD1. CDR1 and CDR2 (germline): KGHSH, LQKENI. This CDR3 comprises 21 residues. V trimming: 5 bases; J trimming: 5 bases; junction bases outside the gene matches: 27. This chain's CDR3 is CASSSRGRPGTGTILKTEAFF. CDR3 DNA (partial): TGTGCCAGCTCATCAAGAGGGCGTCCCGGGACAGGGACGATCCTAAAAACTGAA.

In the case of this clone: The DNA ends 3 residues before the CDR3 does, and the rest of the CDR3 is filled in from the germline J gene. The rearrangement links TRBV28 to TRBJ1-5, with D possibly TRBD1 on 6 matching bases. Per germline, CDR1 MDHEN and CDR2 SYDVKM. This CDR3 comprises 14 residues. Trimming took off 7 bases at V and 6 bases at J, with 16 bases between the two ends. CDR3 protein: CASTEGGAVQPQHF. Incomplete CDR3 DNA: TGTGCCAGCACCGAAGGGGGGGCGGTTCAGCCC.

The CDR3 DNA, read in part, is TGTGCCAGTAGTATCTGGGACAGGAGTGAAAAA. Amino acid sequence: CASSIWDRSEK. The entire CDR3 is CASSIWDRSEKLFF. The chain couples TRBV19 to TRBJ1-4; 8 nucleotides match TRBD1. Read coverage stops 3 residues before the CDR3 terminus; the germline J gene supplies the remainder. The CDR3 length is 14 residues. Germline CDR1 reads LNHDA; CDR2 reads SQIVND (reference sequence). J lost 7 bases, V lost 3 bases, and 4 bases had no gene match.

With regard to this clone: The CDR3 goes on 3 residues after the read ends, and that part is filled in from the germline J gene. The chain couples TRBV7-3 to TRBJ2-7, with D possibly being TRBD1 (6 bases). The germline gives CDR1 SGHTA, CDR2 FQGTGA. The V end lost 2 bases, the J end lost 5 bases, and 10 bases lay between the germline ends. The CDR3 has 13 amino acids. The DNA read from the CDR3 is TGTGCCAGCAGCTTAGTGGGGGCCAACGAG. It translates to CASSLVGANE. The full CDR3 sequence reads CASSLVGANEQYF.

Of note for this clone: The CDR3 end is not reached by the read, which stops 3 residues before it; the germline J gene fills it in. The chain uses TRBV7-2 and TRBJ1-5; 7 nucleotides align to TRBD1. Germline CDR1 and CDR2: SGHTA and FQGNSA. The ends lost 2 bases at V and 6 bases at J; junction bases unmatched: 4. CDR3 length equals 14 residues. Here the CDR3 reads CASSLTGAFQPQHF. The part of the CDR3 DNA that was read is TGTGCCAGCAGCTTAACAGGGGCATTTCAGCCC.

Notes on this clone: The junction shows a germline mismatch at one end, possibly a read error. The CDR3 end falls 3 residues outside the read, so it is completed with the germline J gene. The V gene is TRBV11-2, the J gene TRBJ2-7, with a possible D match to TRBD1 (5 bases). The CDR3 spans 15 residues. The V gene's germline CDR1 is SGHAT and CDR2 FQNNGV. CDR3 loop: CAGSPPGRVSHEQYF. The DNA read from the CDR3 is TGTGCCGGCAGCCCTCCCGGCAGGGTATCCCACGAG.